This T cell receptor (beta chain) emerged from a study of shared clonotypes between healthy human individuals. Study conclusions and caveats: Estimated richness was generally greater in naive than memory subsets. Unshared clonotypes carried lower generation probabilities than those common to all four donors.

Note on this clone: Its specificity is not known. The sample contains more than one DNA sequence encoding this CDR3.

The method was immunoSEQ multiplex PCR; TCRdb's version includes in-frame clones alone and lacks a portion of them. The sample carries over 2 million clones, 85% to 95% recorded once. The CDR3 totals 14 residues. The germline V gene encodes CDR1 GTSNPN and CDR2 SVGIG (reference sequence). V was clipped by 4 bases and J by 4 bases; unmatched bases: 3. The TCR comes from a man aged 18 to 30 in good health. The sequenced sample was naive CD4+ T cells sorted from blood. Subset reported: CD45RA+ positively selected. The chain couples TRBV30 to TRBJ1-6, with 8 bases aligning to TRBD1. The CDR3 coding sequence is TGTGCCTGGACTGGACAGGGTTATAATTCACCCCTCCACTTT. Protein sequence: CAWTGQGYNSPLHF.